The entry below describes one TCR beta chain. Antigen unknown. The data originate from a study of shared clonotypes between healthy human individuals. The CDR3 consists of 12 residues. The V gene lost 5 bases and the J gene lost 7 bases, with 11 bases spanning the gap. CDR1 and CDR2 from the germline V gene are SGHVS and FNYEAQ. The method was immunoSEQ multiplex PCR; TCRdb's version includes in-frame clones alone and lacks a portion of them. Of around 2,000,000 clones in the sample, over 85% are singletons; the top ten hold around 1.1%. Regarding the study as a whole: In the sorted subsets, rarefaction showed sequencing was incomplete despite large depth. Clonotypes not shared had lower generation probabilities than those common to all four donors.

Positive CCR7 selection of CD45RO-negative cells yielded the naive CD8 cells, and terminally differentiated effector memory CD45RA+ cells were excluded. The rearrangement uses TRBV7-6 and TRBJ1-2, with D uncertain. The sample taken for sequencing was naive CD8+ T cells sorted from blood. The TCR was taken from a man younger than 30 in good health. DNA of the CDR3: TGTGCCAGCAGCGACGGATATACTGGCTACACCTTC. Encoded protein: CASSDGYTGYTF.